Listed below are T cell receptor beta chains from one sample, sequenced in a study of cytomegalovirus exposure and HLA in healthy donors. Data came from immunoSEQ multiplex PCR; TCRdb stores just in-frame clones and leaves some out. The repertoire holds about 140,000 clones, with approximately 94% as singletons. The source material was PBMCs. These receptors were taken from a man in his late teens or twenties in good health and CMV-seropositive. CDR3s include the opening cysteine and the closing phenylalanine or tryptophan.

j_call v_call cdr3_aa
TRBJ2-7 TRBV5-1 CASSLGGLADEQYF
TRBJ2-7 TRBV28 CASISSSYEQYF
TRBJ2-7 TRBV9 CASSVAPSGGISYEQYF
TRBJ2-7 TRBV5-1 CASRLGQGSSYEQYF
TRBJ2-2 TRBV6-1 CASSAQGANTGELFF
TRBJ2-3 TRBV29-1 CSVSMGGSTDTQYF
TRBJ2-7 TRBV11-2 CASSLGGPRTGISYEQYF
TRBJ1-5 TRBV6-5 CASHEALGPQHF
TRBJ2-2 TRBV5-1 CASSSTTGNTGELFF
TRBJ2-5 TRBV4-1 CASSQEVSGRASETQYF
TRBJ1-2 TRBV2 CASSPGGGRGYTF
TRBJ2-3 TRBV28 CASRPRGGYTDTQYF
TRBJ1-6 TRBV2 CASRQDYNSPLHF
TRBJ2-2 TRBV28 CASRPDRGRAGELFF
TRBJ2-3 TRBV2 CASRVTSSTDTQYF
TRBJ1-2 TRBV28 CASSAGGFSYGYTF
TRBJ2-2 TRBV30 CAWSGVAGGPIGELFF
TRBJ2-2 TRBV11-2 CASSDPTSGNTGELFF
TRBJ2-1 TRBV7-6 CASSLVPRWGGHNEQFF
TRBJ1-6 TRBV5-6 CASSLWLAGIYNSPLHF